This is a list of T cell receptor beta chains from one sample in a study of cytomegalovirus exposure and HLA in healthy donors. Profiled with immunoSEQ multiplex PCR; TCRdb holds only in-frame clones, not every one. The sample records 100,000 to 150,000 clones, 80% being singletons. The material sequenced was PBMCs. The receptor source for this set is a man in his forties in good health and CMV-seronegative. The CDR3 runs from the conserved cysteine through the conserved F or W. The D gene is left open where the match is weak. The size field is filled for only some rows; it gives once, few, many or a size class.

>12|NA|TRBV4-1|TRBJ2-1|TRBD2
CASSQGSGGRFF
TGCGCCAGCAGCCAAGGGTCGGGAGGGAGGTTCTTC
>15|NA|TRBV5-1|TRBJ2-5|TRBD2
CASSLVAGRQETQYF
TGCGCCAGCAGCTTGGTAGCGGGGAGACAAGAGACCCAGTACTTC
>17|NA|TRBV7-9|TRBJ2-7|TRBD1
CASSSQIPGQGYYEQYF
TGTGCCAGCAGCTCGCAGATACCGGGACAGGGTTACTACGAGCAGTACTTC
>15|NA|TRBV6-5|TRBJ1-1|NA
CASSYSHSLNTEAFF
TGTGCCAGCAGTTACTCGCATAGCCTGAACACTGAAGCTTTCTTT
>13|NA|TRBV7-8|TRBJ2-7|NA
CASSLDRAYEQYF
TGTGCCAGCAGCTTAGACAGGGCTTACGAGCAGTACTTC
>15|once|TRBV4-1|TRBJ2-6|NA
CASSQAHLGANVLTF
TGCGCCAGCAGCCAAGCACACCTTGGGGCCAACGTCCTGACTTTC
>14|NA|TRBV6-6|TRBJ2-5|TRBD1
CASKGQGNQETQYF
TGTGCCAGCAAGGGACAGGGAAATCAAGAGACCCAGTACTTC
>13|NA|TRBV27|TRBJ2-5|NA
CASRGNKQETQYF
TGTGCCAGCCGCGGGAACAAACAAGAGACCCAGTACTTC
>13|NA|TRBV18|TRBJ1-1|NA
CASSQTKNTEAFF
TGTGCCAGCTCTCAGACAAAGAACACTGAAGCTTTCTTT
>13|NA|TRBV15|TRBJ2-1|NA
CATSRDQEGEQFF
TGTGCCACCAGCAGAGATCAGGAAGGTGAGCAGTTCTTC
>15|NA|TRBV7-2|TRBJ2-3|TRBD2
CASAGGRGETDTQYF
TGTGCCAGCGCTGGCGGGAGAGGGGAGACAGATACGCAGTATTTT
>15|NA|TRBV5-1|TRBJ1-2|NA
CASSLEQGSVYGYTF
TGCGCCAGCAGCTTGGAACAGGGTAGTGTCTATGGCTACACCTTC
>14|few|TRBV28|TRBJ1-1|NA
CASSLPGWNTEAFF
TGTGCCAGCAGTTTACCAGGATGGAACACTGAAGCTTTCTTT
>15|NA|TRBV5-6|TRBJ1-4|NA
CASSLAGGVNEKLFF
TGTGCCAGCAGCTTGGCGGGCGGGGTTAATGAAAAACTGTTTTTT
>15|NA|TRBV28|TRBJ1-5|TRBD1
CASSWGQGSNQPQHF
TGTGCCAGCAGTTGGGGACAGGGGAGCAATCAGCCCCAGCATTTT
>15|once|TRBV30|TRBJ2-3|TRBD1
CAWSVLGTGTDTQYF
TGTGCCTGGAGTGTACTTGGGACAGGCACAGATACGCAGTATTTT
>15|once|TRBV10-3|TRBJ2-2|TRBD1
CAIREVQGASGELFF
TGTGCCATCAGGGAAGTACAGGGGGCCTCCGGGGAGCTGTTTTTT
>13|NA|TRBV6-1|TRBJ2-7|NA
CASWTLNSYEQYF
TGTGCCAGCTGGACACTTAATTCCTACGAGCAGTACTTC
>15|NA|TRBV4-1|TRBJ2-1|TRBD2
CASSQDQRGHNEQFF
TGCGCCAGCAGCCAAGACCAGCGGGGCCACAATGAGCAGTTCTTC
>15|NA|TRBV6-1|TRBJ2-5|NA
CASRPGVGAWETQYF
TGTGCCAGCAGACCTGGAGTGGGGGCATGGGAGACCCAGTACTTC
>15|NA|TRBV2|TRBJ2-7|NA
CASRQGLMENYEQYF
TGTGCCAGCAGACAGGGACTAATGGAGAACTACGAGCAGTACTTC
>13|NA|TRBV19|TRBJ2-7|NA
CASGQGQEYEQYF
TGTGCCAGTGGTCAGGGACAAGAATACGAGCAGTACTTC
>15|NA|TRBV5-1|TRBJ2-1|TRBD1
CASSLRDSSYNEQFF
TGCGCCAGCAGCTTGCGGGACAGTTCCTACAATGAGCAGTTCTTC
>14|NA|TRBV19|TRBJ1-2|NA
CASLGAGRIGGYTF
TGTGCCAGTCTAGGGGCCGGACGGATCGGTGGCTACACCTTC
>15|NA|TRBV27|TRBJ2-3|TRBD1
CASSLMDRATDTQYF
TGTGCCAGCAGTCTCATGGACAGGGCAACAGATACGCAGTATTTT
>13|NA|TRBV5-1|TRBJ2-5|NA
CASSLQQKETQYF
TGCGCCAGCAGCTTGCAACAAAAAGAGACCCAGTACTTC
>16|NA|TRBV9|TRBJ1-1|NA
CASSVGVGFMNTEAFF
TGTGCCAGCAGCGTAGGCGTTGGTTTCATGAACACTGAAGCTTTCTTT
>15|NA|TRBV12-5|TRBJ2-1|TRBD1
CASGTDRGPYNEQFF
TGTGCTAGTGGAACTGACAGGGGGCCCTACAATGAGCAGTTCTTC
>14|NA|TRBV28|TRBJ1-1|NA
CASQTPGMGTEAFF
TGTGCCAGCCAAACGCCGGGGATGGGCACTGAAGCTTTCTTT